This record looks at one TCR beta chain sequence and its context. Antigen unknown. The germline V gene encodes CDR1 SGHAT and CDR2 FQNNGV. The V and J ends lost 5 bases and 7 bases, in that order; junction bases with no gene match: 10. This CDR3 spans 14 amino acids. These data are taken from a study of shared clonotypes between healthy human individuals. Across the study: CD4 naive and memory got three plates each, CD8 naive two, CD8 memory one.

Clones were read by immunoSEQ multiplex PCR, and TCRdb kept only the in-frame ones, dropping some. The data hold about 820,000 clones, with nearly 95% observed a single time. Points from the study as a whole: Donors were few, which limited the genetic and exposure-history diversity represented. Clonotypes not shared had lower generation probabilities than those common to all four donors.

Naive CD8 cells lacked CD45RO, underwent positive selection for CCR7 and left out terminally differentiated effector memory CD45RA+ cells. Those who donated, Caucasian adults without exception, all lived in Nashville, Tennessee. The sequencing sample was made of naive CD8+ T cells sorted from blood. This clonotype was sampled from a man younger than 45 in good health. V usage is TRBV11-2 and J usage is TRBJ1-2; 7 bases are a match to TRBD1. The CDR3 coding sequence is TGTGCCAGCAGCGGGGACAGACGTATAGGTGGCTACACCTTC. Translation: CASSGDRRIGGYTF.